This entry lists 12 T cell receptor beta chains sequenced from one sample in a study of identical twins. TCRdb fed the 5' RACE reads into MiXCR, producing one record per CDR3 protein. The table shows some 250,000 distinct CDR3 sequences, with about 13% occurring only once. This sample was also put to use in a study of yellow fever vaccine responses in identical twins.

The sequenced sample consisted of memory (CD45RO+) T cells sorted from blood. The receptors come from a woman under 30 in good health.

In this sample, this clonotype turned up many times. The chain joins TRBV24-1 to TRBJ2-5; 10 nucleotides align to TRBD1. There are 15 residues in the CDR3. With 4 bases clipped from V and 4 bases from J, the junction kept 5 bases outside the gene matches. CDR1 is KGHDR, CDR2 SFDVKD, per germline. CDR3 DNA sequence: TGTGCCACCAGTGAGCACGGGACAGGGGTAGAGACCCAGTACTTC. Amino acid sequence: CATSEHGTGVETQYF.

This clonotype was counted between two and nine times. The rearrangement uses TRBV4-3 and TRBJ2-5; weak D call: TRBD1 (5 bases). From germline, CDR1 is LGHNA and CDR2 YSLEER. The CDR3 sequence is 15 residues long. Trimming removed 0 bases from V and 5 bases from J, with 13 bases in between. The CDR3, as DNA: TGCGCCAGCAGCCAAGATGGAAGGGGCAGTGAGACCCAGTACTTC. This sequence encodes CASSQDGRGSETQYF.

This sequence joins TRBV12-3 or TRBV12-4 and TRBJ2-6, with TRBD2 matching over 12 bases. The CDR3 runs to 18 residues. Unmatched junction bases numbered 4, after V lost 2 bases and J lost 2 bases. DNA of the CDR3: TGTGCCAGCAGTTTAAGTGCTAGCGGGGGGGCTGGGGCCAACGTCCTGACTTTC. Its protein product is CASSLSASGGAGANVLTF.

On this clonotype: The CDR3 does not end in the conserved phenylalanine or tryptophan, so this is likely a read error. Because the CDR3's place on the DNA is in doubt, the DNA is left out and the CDR3 is given as listed by TCRdb. The rearrangement joins TRBV12-3 or TRBV12-4 to TRBJ1-1. The CDR3 numbers 15 amino acids, ends counted. The CDR3 here is CASSLGTWGSSSQTL.

In this sample, this clonotype turned up a few times. The CDR3 here is CATSTAGSNEKLFF. The CDR3 DNA reads TGTGCCACCAGCACTGCCGGGTCTAATGAAAAACTGTTTTTT. This chain joins TRBV15 and TRBJ1-4; no definite D call. Germline values: CDR1 LNHNV, CDR2 YYDKDF (reference sequence). This CDR3 contains 14 residues. V lost 4 bases and J 3 bases, leaving 9 bases between the germline ends.

The rearrangement uses TRBV6-2 or TRBV6-3 and TRBJ1-2; 7 bases map to TRBD1. This CDR3 has 12 residues. Germline V gene lookup returns CDR1 MNHEY and CDR2 SVGEGT. J gave up 9 bases and V 2 bases, and 3 bases lay outside the gene matches. The CDR3 DNA sequence: TGTGCCAGCAGTTACCCAGGGGGTAGCTACACCTTC. Its protein is CASSYPGGSYTF.

This clonotype has a count of ten or more. V and J are TRBV12-3 or TRBV12-4 and TRBJ2-5; 9 bases match TRBD1. CDR3 length equals 14 residues. The J segment lost 5 bases and the V segment lost 5 bases, leaving 6 bases of the junction unmatched. The CDR3 DNA reads TGTGCCAGCAGTGAAGCGACAGGGGGTGAGACCCAGTACTTC. Protein: CASSEATGGETQYF.

This clonotype was seen more than once but under ten times. The V and J genes are TRBV5-4 and TRBJ2-1; D is perhaps TRBD1 (5 bases). The germline V gene encodes CDR1 SGHNT and CDR2 YYREEE (reference sequence). Trimming removed 1 base at V and 5 bases at J, with 13 bases between. This CDR3 comprises 15 residues. The chain's CDR3 is CASSLQGLLHNEQFF. CDR3 in DNA: TGTGCCAGCAGCTTGCAGGGTCTCCTACACAATGAGCAGTTCTTC.

Only a few counts were recorded for this clonotype. The chain carries TRBV11-1 and TRBJ2-2, with unresolved D. This CDR3 has 15 residues. Germline V gene lookup returns CDR1 SGHAT and CDR2 FQDESV (reference sequence). The V gene lost 2 bases and the J gene lost 3 bases, with 10 bases spanning the gap. The CDR3 spells CASSLFSADTGELFF. CDR3 nucleotides: TGTGCCAGCAGCTTATTCAGCGCCGACACCGGGGAGCTGTTTTTT.

This clonotype was seen repeatedly, ten times or more. The chain combines TRBV3-1 with TRBJ2-1, with 8 positions matching TRBD2. This CDR3 spans 16 amino acids. From germline, CDR1 is LGHDT and CDR2 YNNKEL (reference sequence). Trimming at V came to 0 bases and at J to 4 bases, leaving 5 bases not matched to a gene. CDR3 nucleotide sequence: TGTGCCAGCAGCCAAGATCCCAGCGGGAGATACAATGAGCAGTTCTTC. Translating gives CASSQDPSGRYNEQFF.

This clonotype was observed at least ten times. The chain carries TRBV4-3 and TRBJ2-5, with 14 bases lining up with TRBD2. Germline values: CDR1 LGHNA, CDR2 YSLEER. The ends lost 1 base at V and 4 bases at J; junction bases unmatched: 8. The CDR3 is made up of 18 amino acids. This chain's CDR3 is CASSQGTLGLAGGETQYF. DNA for the CDR3: TGCGCCAGCAGCCAAGGAACTTTAGGACTAGCGGGAGGAGAGACCCAGTACTTC.

A few counts support this clonotype. The chain is built from TRBV7-2 and TRBJ1-3; D unclear. The CDR3 is 14 amino acids. The V and J ends lost 3 bases and 4 bases respectively, with 10 bases between them. Germline V gene lookup returns CDR1 SGHTA and CDR2 FQGNSA. In nucleotides, the CDR3 is TGTGCCAGCAGCTTTTCTCAGGCGGGAAACACCATATATTTT. Its translation is CASSFSQAGNTIYF.